Described below is a single T cell receptor (beta chain) sequence and its context. This clone came up a few times. Its antigen has not been determined. Base qualities are not at hand, and no much larger clone is one base apart. This sample was included in a study of beta chain features in type 1 diabetes (dated by TCRdb to 2017 to 2018). Regarding the study in general: No differences in mean age, gender distribution, total cell number or subset yield were found between patients and healthy donors. In the study, TCRB repertoires of sorted circulating CD4+ T cell subsets from recently diagnosed type 1 diabetes patients were compared with those of matched healthy donors. Naive and central memory subsets were obtained from all 28 donors, but regulatory and stem cell-like memory subsets were isolated from only 8 patients and about eight healthy donors. Across all samples, 107,917,701 sorted cells were examined, and cell number per subset correlated strongly with RNA yield.

Study-wide conclusions, independent of this receptor: A moderate but significant shortening of TCRB CDR3 length was observed in type 1 diabetes patients in all four CD4+ subsets. At VDJ recombination sites, type 1 diabetes patients had fewer insertions and more deleted nucleotides, which implies abnormalities in thymic rearrangement. HLA sub-analyses involved small numbers of individuals, so any influence of HLA type on TCRB rearrangement remained unresolved. Because cDNA rather than genomic DNA was sequenced, highly expressing activated cells could have been over-represented, although no difference in activation and CD3 levels was found between groups. The naive, central memory and regulatory TCRB repertoires appeared to resemble one another more closely among patients than among healthy donors. Shorter templates might have been favored by PCR, but patient and control samples were amplified and corrected together, so both groups would have been affected equally by any skew.

CDR1 ENHRY and CDR2 SYGVKD were looked up in the germline V gene. V and J are truncated by 10 bases and 0 bases respectively, leaving an intervening sequence of 13 bases. The CDR3 runs 13 amino acids, cysteine and phenylalanine included. The CDR3 DNA has 39 bases and is translated from base 1. A single peripheral blood draw of around 0.11 L on average was collected from each donor into heparinised tubes. A BD FACSAria II was used to sort naive, central memory, regulatory and stem cell-like memory CD4+ T cells with a panel that included CD45RO, CCR7, CD25, CD127, CD95 and CD27. Every sorted population had a purity above 95%. PBMCs were isolated immediately by Lymphoprep density gradient centrifugation and stained directly without culture. So that batch effects would be minimized, each experiment stained and sorted samples in pairs, pairing one healthy donor with one patient. The High Capacity cDNA Reverse Transcription Kit was used to reverse transcribe all of the isolated RNA, meaning that expressed TCRB transcripts were what got sequenced. Naive, central memory and regulatory T cell samples underwent deep immunoSEQ sequencing, averaging roughly 3.5 million total reads per sample. Sorted cells were lysed in RLT buffer and RNA was extracted with DNase-treated RNeasy Micro or Mini kits, depending on cell number. To prevent cross-contamination, each cell subset was processed individually, whereas patient and healthy donor samples were processed jointly. The immunoSEQ multiplex PCR was used to amplify TCRB sequences from cDNA, yielding 87-bp fragments that span the CDR3 region. The amplicons were sequenced using the Illumina HiSeq platform. The authors' analysis ran thus. Synthetic template baselines were used to correct PCR bias computationally, reads within Hamming distance 2 were collapsed together, and singletons that could not be merged were discarded. Reads were aligned to IMGT to assign V, D and J genes, CDR3 length, and insertions or deletions at six rearrangement sites. Within each subset, clonotype counts were normalized to sorted cell number, and only after that were true diversity and Gini coefficients computed with the tcR R package. The overlap coefficient, calculated on TCRB nucleotide sequences, was used to quantify repertoire sharing. Out-of-frame TCRB sequences from naive cells were analyzed to stand in for the pre-selection repertoire. In its TCRdb copy, this immuneACCESS table keeps in-frame sequences only and misses some clones. Where compared with another copy, unresolved V genes explain less than half of these, and the others have no known cause. V and J calls and clone size follow that table, whereas D and trimming were derived from the DNA. The sample has just under 150,000 clones on record, roughly 10% of them singletons. In total, the top ten clones hold 1.3% of the sample.

The chain couples TRBV10-3 to TRBJ2-7; TRBD1 might be the D gene, on 5 matching bases. This clonotype was sampled from a young man in good health. The material sequenced was naive CD4+ T cells from blood. The meaning of the sample's cell subset or site label: true naive CD4+ T cells. The CDR3 corresponds to CATAYRSSYEQYF. The nucleotide sequence reads as follows: TGTGCCACCGCGTACAGGAGCTCCTACGAGCAGTACTTC.